This is a list of T cell receptor beta chains from one sample in a study of control samples from healthy donors and cancer patients. Repertoires were generated with immunoSEQ multiplex PCR, while TCRdb's copy carries only in-frame clones and drops some. The table lists roughly 150,000 clones, 80% to 95% of them singletons, with 0.68% in the top ten. The sequencing input was blood. The receptors originated from a woman aged 25-40 years in good health. Each CDR3 is given with its conserved first and last residue. A D gene is named only where the DNA matches it firmly. Size is omitted from some rows. Given values are once, few, many or a class for expanded clones.

clone size: once; V gene: TRBV6-2/TRBV6-3; D gene: -; J gene: TRBJ2-5; CDR3 protein: CASSYSISLSAGEETQYF; CDR3 DNA: TGTGCCAGCAGTTACTCGATTTCCTTATCGGCAGGGGAAGAGACCCAGTACTTC
clone size: -; V gene: TRBV30; D gene: -; J gene: TRBJ1-4; CDR3 protein: CAWRQANEKLFF; CDR3 DNA: TGTGCCTGGCGACAGGCTAATGAAAAACTGTTTTTT
clone size: few; V gene: TRBV20-1; D gene: -; J gene: TRBJ2-2; CDR3 protein: CSASRVDTGELFF; CDR3 DNA: TGCAGTGCTAGTAGGGTCGACACCGGGGAGCTGTTTTTT
clone size: -; V gene: TRBV21-1; D gene: -; J gene: TRBJ2-1; CDR3 protein: CASSGMGLGSYNEQFF; CDR3 DNA: TGTGCCAGCAGCGGCATGGGACTAGGCTCCTACAATGAGCAGTTCTTC
clone size: -; V gene: TRBV19; D gene: TRBD1; J gene: TRBJ1-2; CDR3 protein: CASSMTGGDGYTF; CDR3 DNA: TGTGCCAGTAGTATGACAGGGGGTGATGGCTACACCTTC
clone size: once; V gene: TRBV6-5; D gene: TRBD2; J gene: TRBJ2-7; CDR3 protein: CASNPTSGRYEQYF; CDR3 DNA: TGTGCCAGCAATCCTACTAGCGGCCGCTACGAGCAGTACTTC
clone size: once; V gene: TRBV24-1; D gene: -; J gene: TRBJ2-3; CDR3 protein: CATSDQITDTQYF; CDR3 DNA: TGTGCCACCAGTGATCAAATCACAGATACGCAGTATTTT
clone size: -; V gene: TRBV15; D gene: -; J gene: TRBJ2-7; CDR3 protein: CATSRARDNYEQYF; CDR3 DNA: TGTGCCACCAGCAGAGCCCGGGACAACTACGAGCAGTACTTC
clone size: -; V gene: TRBV27; D gene: TRBD1; J gene: TRBJ1-5; CDR3 protein: CASSWTGSNQPQHF; CDR3 DNA: TGTGCCAGCAGTTGGACAGGGAGCAATCAGCCCCAGCATTTT
clone size: -; V gene: TRBV18; D gene: TRBD1; J gene: TRBJ2-1; CDR3 protein: CASSPLSPGQGFTDEQFF; CDR3 DNA: TGTGCCAGCTCACCCCTTAGTCCGGGACAGGGTTTTACGGATGAGCAGTTCTTC
clone size: -; V gene: TRBV4-2; D gene: -; J gene: TRBJ1-6; CDR3 protein: CASSQGDQGGNSPLHF; CDR3 DNA: TGTGCCAGCAGCCAAGGGGACCAAGGGGGTAATTCACCCCTCCACTTT
clone size: -; V gene: TRBV6-5; D gene: -; J gene: TRBJ1-1; CDR3 protein: CASSRNSEAFF; CDR3 DNA: TGTGCCAGCAGTAGGAACAGCGAAGCTTTCTTT
clone size: -; V gene: TRBV7-9; D gene: TRBD2; J gene: TRBJ2-5; CDR3 protein: CASSPTSVETQYF; CDR3 DNA: TGTGCCAGCAGCCCGACTAGCGTGGAGACCCAGTACTTC
clone size: few; V gene: TRBV2; D gene: TRBD2; J gene: TRBJ2-7; CDR3 protein: CASTLNLAGDHEQYF; CDR3 DNA: TGTGCCAGCACCCTGAATCTAGCGGGAGATCACGAGCAGTACTTC
clone size: -; V gene: TRBV29-1; D gene: -; J gene: TRBJ2-7; CDR3 protein: CSVEVTQAYEQYF; CDR3 DNA: TGCAGCGTTGAGGTGACCCAGGCCTACGAGCAGTACTTC
clone size: -; V gene: TRBV25-1; D gene: -; J gene: TRBJ1-1; CDR3 protein: CASSPSTLGATEAFF; CDR3 DNA: TGTGCCAGCAGTCCGTCGACGTTGGGGGCCACTGAAGCTTTCTTT
clone size: -; V gene: TRBV29-1; D gene: -; J gene: TRBJ2-3; CDR3 protein: CSVEKGTLSPTDTQYF; CDR3 DNA: TGCAGCGTGGAGAAGGGGACTTTGTCCCCCACAGATACGCAGTATTTT
clone size: once; V gene: TRBV27; D gene: -; J gene: TRBJ2-2; CDR3 protein: CASSFMGFSGANTGELFF; CDR3 DNA: TGTGCCAGCAGTTTTATGGGGTTTAGCGGAGCGAACACCGGGGAGCTGTTTTTT
clone size: -; V gene: TRBV28; D gene: -; J gene: TRBJ1-4; CDR3 protein: CASSLGGTNEKLFF; CDR3 DNA: TGTGCCAGCAGTTTGGGTGGGACTAATGAAAAACTGTTTTTT
clone size: -; V gene: TRBV11-2; D gene: TRBD1; J gene: TRBJ1-2; CDR3 protein: CASKTGTGHPSDYGYTF; CDR3 DNA: TGTGCCAGCAAAACCGGGACAGGACATCCCTCCGACTATGGCTACACCTTC
clone size: -; V gene: TRBV18; D gene: TRBD2; J gene: TRBJ2-1; CDR3 protein: CASSPGGTSGPSSYNEQFF; CDR3 DNA: TGTGCCAGCTCACCCGGGGGGACTAGCGGGCCGAGCTCCTACAATGAGCAGTTCTTC
clone size: -; V gene: TRBV28; D gene: TRBD1; J gene: TRBJ2-2; CDR3 protein: CASSNPGQGKDGELFF; CDR3 DNA: TGTGCCAGCAGTAATCCGGGACAGGGGAAAGACGGGGAGCTGTTTTTT
clone size: -; V gene: TRBV4-2; D gene: TRBD1; J gene: TRBJ2-7; CDR3 protein: CASSQGAGQASYEQYF; CDR3 DNA: TGTGCCAGCAGCCAAGGTGCGGGACAGGCATCCTACGAGCAGTACTTC
clone size: -; V gene: TRBV18; D gene: TRBD1; J gene: TRBJ1-2; CDR3 protein: CASSPSGGAFYGYTF; CDR3 DNA: TGTGCCAGCTCACCCTCAGGGGGCGCATTCTATGGCTACACCTTC
clone size: few; V gene: TRBV25-1; D gene: -; J gene: TRBJ2-7; CDR3 protein: CASSEVNSYEQYF; CDR3 DNA: TGTGCCAGCAGTGAAGTTAACAGCTACGAGCAGTACTTC
clone size: -; V gene: TRBV14; D gene: TRBD2; J gene: TRBJ2-1; CDR3 protein: CASSRLAGAQSYNEQFF; CDR3 DNA: TGTGCCAGCAGCCGACTAGCGGGAGCCCAGTCCTACAATGAGCAGTTCTTC
clone size: -; V gene: TRBV15; D gene: -; J gene: TRBJ1-1; CDR3 protein: CATSRTGARATEAFF; CDR3 DNA: TGTGCCACCAGCAGAACGGGAGCGAGGGCCACTGAAGCTTTCTTT
clone size: -; V gene: TRBV28; D gene: -; J gene: TRBJ1-5; CDR3 protein: CASSFLQGRQPQHF; CDR3 DNA: TGTGCCAGCAGTTTTTTACAGGGAAGGCAGCCCCAGCATTTT
clone size: -; V gene: TRBV7-9; D gene: -; J gene: TRBJ1-2; CDR3 protein: CASSPGRARSWGYTF; CDR3 DNA: TGTGCCAGCAGCCCCGGGAGAGCTAGGTCCTGGGGCTACACCTTC
clone size: -; V gene: TRBV19; D gene: -; J gene: TRBJ1-4; CDR3 protein: CASSIDTGKLFF; CDR3 DNA: TGTGCCAGTAGTATAGACACTGGAAAACTGTTTTTT
clone size: -; V gene: TRBV24-1; D gene: -; J gene: TRBJ2-3; CDR3 protein: CATSDSGANPTDTQYF; CDR3 DNA: TGTGCCACCAGTGATTCGGGGGCTAACCCAACAGATACGCAGTATTTT
clone size: -; V gene: TRBV3-1/TRBV3-2; D gene: -; J gene: TRBJ2-7; CDR3 protein: CASSRRLGDYEQYF; CDR3 DNA: TGTGCCAGCAGCCGAAGACTAGGGGACTACGAGCAGTACTTC
clone size: -; V gene: TRBV5-4; D gene: -; J gene: TRBJ2-7; CDR3 protein: CASSPEGRMGEQYF; CDR3 DNA: TGTGCCAGCAGCCCGGAGGGCAGAATGGGTGAGCAGTACTTC
clone size: once; V gene: TRBV9; D gene: TRBD1; J gene: TRBJ1-1; CDR3 protein: CASSAASGTANTEAFF; CDR3 DNA: TGTGCCAGCAGCGCCGCCAGCGGGACAGCAAACACTGAAGCTTTCTTT
clone size: once; V gene: TRBV28; D gene: TRBD2; J gene: TRBJ2-1; CDR3 protein: CASTKGGPGDEQFF; CDR3 DNA: TGTGCCAGTACCAAGGGAGGGCCTGGGGATGAGCAGTTCTTC
clone size: -; V gene: TRBV7-5; D gene: -; J gene: TRBJ1-6; CDR3 protein: CARSYRGRPNSPLHF; CDR3 DNA: TGTGCCAGAAGTTATAGGGGGCGGCCAAATTCACCCCTCCACTTT
clone size: -; V gene: TRBV12-3/TRBV12-4; D gene: -; J gene: TRBJ1-1; CDR3 protein: CASSFNWEAFF; CDR3 DNA: TGTGCCAGCAGTTTTAACTGGGAAGCTTTCTTT
clone size: -; V gene: TRBV7-8; D gene: -; J gene: TRBJ2-1; CDR3 protein: CASSLRPGYNEQFF; CDR3 DNA: TGTGCCAGCAGCTTAAGGCCAGGCTACAATGAGCAGTTCTTC
clone size: once; V gene: TRBV29-1; D gene: TRBD2; J gene: TRBJ2-1; CDR3 protein: CSVEESGRLPVYNEQFF; CDR3 DNA: TGCAGCGTTGAGGAGAGCGGGAGGCTCCCAGTATACAATGAGCAGTTCTTC
clone size: once; V gene: TRBV28; D gene: -; J gene: TRBJ2-7; CDR3 protein: CASRDNGGGPRTYEQYF; CDR3 DNA: TGTGCCAGCAGGGACAACGGAGGGGGCCCTCGGACCTACGAGCAGTACTTC
clone size: -; V gene: TRBV27; D gene: -; J gene: TRBJ1-6; CDR3 protein: CASSLEGFPNSPLHF; CDR3 DNA: TGTGCCAGCAGTTTAGAGGGGTTCCCTAATTCACCCCTCCACTTT
clone size: -; V gene: TRBV11-1; D gene: -; J gene: TRBJ2-3; CDR3 protein: CASSLAGIGDTQYF; CDR3 DNA: TGTGCCAGCAGCTTAGCAGGGATTGGAGATACGCAGTATTTT
clone size: -; V gene: TRBV4-1; D gene: -; J gene: TRBJ2-3; CDR3 protein: CASSQALQDTQYF; CDR3 DNA: TGCGCCAGCAGCCAAGCCCTCCAAGATACGCAGTATTTT
clone size: -; V gene: TRBV30; D gene: -; J gene: TRBJ2-5; CDR3 protein: CAWATRATAETQYF; CDR3 DNA: TGTGCCTGGGCGACCCGCGCGACAGCCGAGACCCAGTACTTC
clone size: -; V gene: TRBV6-1; D gene: TRBD2; J gene: TRBJ2-1; CDR3 protein: CASSVLTSGVIRSYNEQFF; CDR3 DNA: TGTGCCAGCAGTGTCTTAACTAGCGGAGTGATTCGCTCCTACAATGAGCAGTTCTTC